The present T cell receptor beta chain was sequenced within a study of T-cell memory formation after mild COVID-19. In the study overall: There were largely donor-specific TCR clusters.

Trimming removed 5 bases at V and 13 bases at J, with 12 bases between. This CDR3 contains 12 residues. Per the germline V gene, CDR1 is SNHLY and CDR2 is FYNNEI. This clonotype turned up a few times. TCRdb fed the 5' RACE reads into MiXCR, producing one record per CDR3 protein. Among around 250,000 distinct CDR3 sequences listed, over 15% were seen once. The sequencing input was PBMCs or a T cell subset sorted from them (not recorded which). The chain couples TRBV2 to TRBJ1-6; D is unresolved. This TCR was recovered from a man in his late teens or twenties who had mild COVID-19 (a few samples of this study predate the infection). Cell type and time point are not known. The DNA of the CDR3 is TGTGCCAGCAGTCAGGTGATGGGCCCCCTCCACTTT. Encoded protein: CASSQVMGPLHF.